Listed here is a single T cell receptor beta chain. Antigen: not known. This CDR3 spans 12 amino acids. Trimming removed 6 bases from V and 7 bases from J, with 10 bases in between. CDR1 and CDR2 from the germline V gene are SEHNR and FQNEAQ (reference sequence). The record originates from a study of shared clonotypes between healthy human individuals. General study findings and limits: The represented genetic and exposure-history diversity was limited by the small number of donors.

Under the authors' procedure: ImmunoSEQ output held junction-only sequences without quality scores, so filtering differed. Profiling relied on immunoSEQ multiplex PCR, and the TCRdb table lists in-frame clones only, not all of them. V and J calls and clone size come straight from that table; D and trimming were deduced from the DNA. The sample carries 950,000 to 1,300,000 clones, around 76% recorded once. The source of this sequence is a man in his late teens or twenties in good health. The specimen sequenced was memory CD4+ T cells sorted from blood. Subset: CD45RA-negative fraction. The rearrangement links TRBV7-9 to TRBJ1-5, with a weak D call TRBD1 (5 bases). In DNA, the CDR3 is TGTGCCAGCAGTGACAGTTCCCAGCCCCAGCATTTT. It specifies CASSDSSQPQHF.